Given below is one T cell receptor beta chain in context. Its antigen is still unknown. Using immunoSEQ multiplex PCR, the repertoire was profiled, and TCRdb retains in-frame clones only, with some absent. The sample has hundreds of thousands of clones, around 90% seen once. Treatment specified: around 19 received Ad26.COV2.S at low or high dose, single or two shots; about 5 received placebo; per-sample allocation not given. Sampling occurred on day 63 after the first vaccine or placebo injection. This record belongs to a study of Ad26.COV2.S vaccination and SARS-CoV-2 variants. Study context: Donor got 5x10^10 or 1x10^11 viral particles of Ad26.COV2.S.

The length of the CDR3 is 14 residues. Germline V gives CDR1 MNHEY, CDR2 SMNVEV (reference sequence). The junction had 6 bases not matched to a gene; V was cut back by 10 bases and J by 7 bases. Study-wide findings and caveats: Vaccine recipients had higher spike-specific TCR breadth than placebo recipients. With respect to non-spike TCR breadth, vaccine and placebo recipients were similar. Vaccinees reportedly had broad spike-specific CD8+ and CD4+ T cell responses.

The specimen comprised peripheral blood, sampled in a trial of Ad26.COV2.S vaccine versus placebo. This rearrangement joins TRBV27 to TRBJ2-3, with 15 bases aligning to TRBD2. This receptor was taken from a person aged 18 to 65 who received the Ad26.COV2.S COVID-19 vaccine or a placebo. The CDR3 loop reads CATRTSGRVNTQYF. DNA for the CDR3: TGTGCCACCAGGACTAGCGGGAGGGTAAATACGCAGTATTTT.